Sequencing of this T cell receptor beta chain was carried out in a study of a mutant IDH1 vaccine in newly diagnosed glioma. Time point meaning: week 35, safety follow-up. One vaccine dose held 300 ug of mutant IDH1 20-mer peptide and came with topical imiquimod. The CDR3 length is 12 residues. The V gene's germline CDR1 is MNHNS and CDR2 SASEGT. Deletions cut 6 bases from V and 4 bases from J, with 9 bases between. Concerning this clone itself: Its antigen is still unknown.

The data were produced by immunoSEQ multiplex PCR, yet TCRdb's version contains in-frame clones alone and is incomplete. The table includes about 45,000 clones, around 92% detected once. This specimen was PBMCs, taken from a glioma patient whose treatment included an IDH1 peptide vaccine. The chain recombines TRBV6-1 with TRBJ2-5; D call uncertain. This TCR derives from a man between 45 and 60 years old with glioma. The CDR3 sequence is CASSVYGETQYF. CDR3 DNA sequence: TGTGCCAGCAGCGTGTACGGAGAGACCCAGTACTTC.